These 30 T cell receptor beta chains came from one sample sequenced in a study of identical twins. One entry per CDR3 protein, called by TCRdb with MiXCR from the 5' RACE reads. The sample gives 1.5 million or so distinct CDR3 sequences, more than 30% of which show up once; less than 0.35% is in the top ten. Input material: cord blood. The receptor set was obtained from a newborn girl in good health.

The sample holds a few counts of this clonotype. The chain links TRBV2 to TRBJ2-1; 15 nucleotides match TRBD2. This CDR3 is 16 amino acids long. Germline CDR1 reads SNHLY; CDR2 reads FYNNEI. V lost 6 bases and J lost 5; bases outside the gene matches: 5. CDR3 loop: CASRRTSGGGNNEQFF. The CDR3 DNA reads TGTGCCAGCAGGAGGACTAGCGGGGGGGGTAACAATGAGCAGTTCTTC. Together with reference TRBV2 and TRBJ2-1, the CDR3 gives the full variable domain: EPEVTQTPSHQVTQMGQEVILRCVPISNHLYFYWYRQILGQKVEFLVSFYNNEISEKSEIFDDQFSVERPDGSNFTLKIRSTKLEDSAMYFCASRRTSGGGNNEQFFGPGTRLTVL.

CDR3 sequence reads: CASSPWGIEQYF. The CDR3 DNA reads TGTGCCAGCAGCCCATGGGGGATCGAGCAGTACTTC. J is TRBJ2-7 and V is TRBV12-3 or TRBV12-4; D is tentatively TRBD1 or TRBD2 (5 bases each). V shed 6 bases and J shed 6 bases, with 12 bases lying between them. The CDR3 has 12 amino acids.

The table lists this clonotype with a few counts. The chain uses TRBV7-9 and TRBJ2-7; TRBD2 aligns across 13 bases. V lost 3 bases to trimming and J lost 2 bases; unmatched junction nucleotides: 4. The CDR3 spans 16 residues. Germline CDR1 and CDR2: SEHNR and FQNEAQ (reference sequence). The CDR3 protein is CASSLYTSGGAYEQYF. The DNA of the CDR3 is TGTGCCAGCAGCTTGTATACTAGCGGGGGGGCCTACGAGCAGTACTTC.

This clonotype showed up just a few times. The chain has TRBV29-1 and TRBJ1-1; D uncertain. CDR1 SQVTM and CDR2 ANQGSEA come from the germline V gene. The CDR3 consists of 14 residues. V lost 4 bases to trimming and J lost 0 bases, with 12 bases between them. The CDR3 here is CSVGLGRMNTEAFF. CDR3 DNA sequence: TGCAGCGTTGGGTTAGGCCGGATGAACACTGAAGCTTTCTTT.

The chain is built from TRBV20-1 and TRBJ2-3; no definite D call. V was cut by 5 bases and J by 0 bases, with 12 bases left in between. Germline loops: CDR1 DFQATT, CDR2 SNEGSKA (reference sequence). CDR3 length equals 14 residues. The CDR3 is CSAPKITSTDTQYF. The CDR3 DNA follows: TGCAGTGCTCCTAAGATCACTAGCACAGATACGCAGTATTTT.

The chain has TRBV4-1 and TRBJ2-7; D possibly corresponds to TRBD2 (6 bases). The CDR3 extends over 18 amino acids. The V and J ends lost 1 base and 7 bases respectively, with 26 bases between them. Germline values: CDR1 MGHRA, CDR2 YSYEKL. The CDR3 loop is CASSQGRGQGISYNEQYF. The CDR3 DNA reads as TGCGCCAGCAGCCAAGGGCGGGGTCAAGGTATTTCCTACAATGAGCAGTACTTC.

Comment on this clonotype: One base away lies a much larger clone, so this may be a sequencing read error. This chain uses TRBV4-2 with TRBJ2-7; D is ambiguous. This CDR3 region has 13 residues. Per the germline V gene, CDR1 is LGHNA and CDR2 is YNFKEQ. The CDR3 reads CASGQKDSYEQYF. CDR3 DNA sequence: TGTGCCAGCGGCCAAAAGGACTCCTACGAGCAGTACTTC.

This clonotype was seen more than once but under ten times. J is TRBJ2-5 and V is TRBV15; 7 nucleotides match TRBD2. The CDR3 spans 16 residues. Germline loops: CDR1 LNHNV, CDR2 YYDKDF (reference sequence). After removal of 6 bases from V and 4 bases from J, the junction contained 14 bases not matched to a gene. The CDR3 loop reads CATRTIASGRRETQYF. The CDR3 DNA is TGTGCCACCAGGACAATTGCTAGCGGTAGGCGAGAGACCCAGTACTTC.

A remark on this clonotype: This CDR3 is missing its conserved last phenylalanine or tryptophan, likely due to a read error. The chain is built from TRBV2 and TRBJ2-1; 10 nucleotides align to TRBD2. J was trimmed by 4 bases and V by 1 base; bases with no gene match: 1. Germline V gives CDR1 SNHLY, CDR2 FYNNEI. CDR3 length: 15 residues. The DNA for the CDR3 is TGTGCCAGCAGTGAAGGGACTAGCGGTTACAATGAGCAGTTCTTA. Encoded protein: CASSEGTSGYNEQFL.

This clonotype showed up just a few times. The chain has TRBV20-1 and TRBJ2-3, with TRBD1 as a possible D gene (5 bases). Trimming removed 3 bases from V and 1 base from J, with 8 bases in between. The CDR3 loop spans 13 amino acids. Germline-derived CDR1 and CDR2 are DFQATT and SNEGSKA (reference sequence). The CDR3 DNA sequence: TGCAGTGCTAGCCCAGGGCGCACAGATACGCAGTATTTT. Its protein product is CSASPGRTDTQYF.

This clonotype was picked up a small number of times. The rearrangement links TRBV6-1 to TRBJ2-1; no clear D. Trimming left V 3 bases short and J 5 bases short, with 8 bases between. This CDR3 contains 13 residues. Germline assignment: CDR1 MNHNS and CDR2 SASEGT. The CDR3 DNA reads TGTGCCAGCAGTGATGCTAGTCACAATGAGCAGTTCTTC. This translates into CASSDASHNEQFF.

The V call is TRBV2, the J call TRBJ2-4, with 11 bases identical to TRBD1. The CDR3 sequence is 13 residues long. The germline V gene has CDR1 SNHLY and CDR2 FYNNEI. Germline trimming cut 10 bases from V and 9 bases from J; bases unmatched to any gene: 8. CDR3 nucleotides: TGTGCCATCGCGGACAGGGGGCAGGTCATTCAGTACTTC. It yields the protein CAIADRGQVIQYF.

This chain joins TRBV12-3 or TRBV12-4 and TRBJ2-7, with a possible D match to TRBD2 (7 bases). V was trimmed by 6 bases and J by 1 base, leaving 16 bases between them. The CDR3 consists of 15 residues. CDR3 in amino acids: CASSLRGGASYEQYF. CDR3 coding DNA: TGTGCCAGCAGCTTAAGGGGGGGGGCATCCTACGAGCAGTACTTC.

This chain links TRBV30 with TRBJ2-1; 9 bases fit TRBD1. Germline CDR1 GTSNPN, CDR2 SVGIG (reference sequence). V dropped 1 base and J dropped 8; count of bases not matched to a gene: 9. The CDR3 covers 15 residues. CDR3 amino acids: CAWSGTGATTDEQFF. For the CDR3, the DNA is TGTGCCTGGAGTGGGACAGGGGCCACCACAGATGAGCAGTTCTTC.

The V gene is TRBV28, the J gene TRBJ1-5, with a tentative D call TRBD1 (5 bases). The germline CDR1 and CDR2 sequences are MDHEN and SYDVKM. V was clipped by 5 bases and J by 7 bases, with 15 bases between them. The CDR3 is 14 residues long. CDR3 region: CASSPGTQVQPQHF. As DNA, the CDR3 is TGTGCCAGCAGTCCCGGGACCCAGGTCCAGCCCCAGCATTTT. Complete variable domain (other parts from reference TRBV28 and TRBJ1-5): DVKVTQSSRYLVKRTGEKVFLECVQDMDHENMFWYRQDPGLGLRLIYFSYDVKMKEKGDIPEGYSVSREKKERFSLILESASTNQTSMYLCASSPGTQVQPQHFGDGTRLSIL.

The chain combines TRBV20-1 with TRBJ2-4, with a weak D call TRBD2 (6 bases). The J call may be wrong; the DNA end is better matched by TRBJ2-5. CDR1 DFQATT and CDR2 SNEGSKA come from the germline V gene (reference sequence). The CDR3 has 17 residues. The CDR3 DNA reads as TGCAGTGCTAGAGAAACCTACGGGGGAAACCCCCAAGAGACCCAGTACTTC. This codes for CSARETYGGNPQETQYF.

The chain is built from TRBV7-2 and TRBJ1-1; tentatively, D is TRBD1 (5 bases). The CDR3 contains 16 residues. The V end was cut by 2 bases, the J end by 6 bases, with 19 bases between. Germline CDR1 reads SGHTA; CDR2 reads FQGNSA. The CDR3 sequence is CASSLYRAKWGAEAFF. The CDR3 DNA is TGTGCCAGCAGCTTATATAGGGCCAAGTGGGGGGCTGAAGCTTTCTTT.

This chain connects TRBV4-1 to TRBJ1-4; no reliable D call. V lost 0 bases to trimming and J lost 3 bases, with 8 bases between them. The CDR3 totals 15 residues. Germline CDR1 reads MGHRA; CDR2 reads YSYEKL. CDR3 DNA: TGCGCCAGCAGCCAAGATTCGGGGTCTAATGAAAAACTGTTTTTT. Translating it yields CASSQDSGSNEKLFF.

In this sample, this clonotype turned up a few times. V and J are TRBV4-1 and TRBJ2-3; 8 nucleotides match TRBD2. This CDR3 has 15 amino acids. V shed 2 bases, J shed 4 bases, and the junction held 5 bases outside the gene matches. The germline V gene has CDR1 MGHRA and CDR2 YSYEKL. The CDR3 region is CASSQIGLAADTQYF. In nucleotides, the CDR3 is TGCGCCAGCAGCCAAATCGGACTAGCCGCAGATACGCAGTATTTT.

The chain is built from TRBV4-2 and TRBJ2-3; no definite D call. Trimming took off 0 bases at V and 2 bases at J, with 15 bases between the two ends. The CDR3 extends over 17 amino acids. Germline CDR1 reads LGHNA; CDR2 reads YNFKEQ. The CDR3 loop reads CASSQDGLELPTDTQYF. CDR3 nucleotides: TGTGCCAGCAGCCAAGACGGCCTAGAGCTTCCCACAGATACGCAGTATTTT.

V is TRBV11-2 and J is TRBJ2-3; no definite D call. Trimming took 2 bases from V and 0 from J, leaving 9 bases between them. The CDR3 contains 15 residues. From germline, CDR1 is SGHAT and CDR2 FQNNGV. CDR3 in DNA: TGTGCCAGCAGCTTAATGGGTCAGAGCACAGATACGCAGTATTTT. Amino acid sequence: CASSLMGQSTDTQYF.

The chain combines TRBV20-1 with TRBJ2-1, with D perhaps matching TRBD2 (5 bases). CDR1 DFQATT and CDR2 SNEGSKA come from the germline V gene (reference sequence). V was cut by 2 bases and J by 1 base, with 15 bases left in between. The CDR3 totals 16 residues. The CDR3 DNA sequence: TGCAGTGCTAGAAGTCTCAGCGGTAGATCCTACAATGAGCAGTTCTTC. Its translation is CSARSLSGRSYNEQFF.

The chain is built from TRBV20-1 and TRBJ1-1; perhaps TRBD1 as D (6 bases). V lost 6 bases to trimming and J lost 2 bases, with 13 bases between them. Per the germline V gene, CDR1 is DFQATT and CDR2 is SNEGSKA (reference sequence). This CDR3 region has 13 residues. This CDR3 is CSATLTGNTEAFF. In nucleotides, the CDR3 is TGCAGTGCCACTCTGACAGGTAACACTGAAGCTTTCTTT.

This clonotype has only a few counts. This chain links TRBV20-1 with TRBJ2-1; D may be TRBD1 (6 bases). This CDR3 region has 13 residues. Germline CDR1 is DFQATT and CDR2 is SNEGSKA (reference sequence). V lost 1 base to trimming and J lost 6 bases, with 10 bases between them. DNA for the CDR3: TGCAGTGCTAGAGCCTCACAGGGCAATGAGCAGTTCTTC. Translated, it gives CSARASQGNEQFF.

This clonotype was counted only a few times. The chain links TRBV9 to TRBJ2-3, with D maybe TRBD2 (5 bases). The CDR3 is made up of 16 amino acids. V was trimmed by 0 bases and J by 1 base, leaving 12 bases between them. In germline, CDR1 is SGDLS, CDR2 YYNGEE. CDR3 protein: CASSVGSSARTDTQYF. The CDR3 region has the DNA TGTGCCAGCAGCGTAGGTAGTAGCGCGCGCACAGATACGCAGTATTTT.

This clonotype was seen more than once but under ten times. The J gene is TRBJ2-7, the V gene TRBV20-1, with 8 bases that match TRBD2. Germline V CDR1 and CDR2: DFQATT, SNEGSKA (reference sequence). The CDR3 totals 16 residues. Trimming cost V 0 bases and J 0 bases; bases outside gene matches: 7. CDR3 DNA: TGCAGTGCTAGAGATCTCAATAGCGGGGACTCCTACGAGCAGTACTTC. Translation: CSARDLNSGDSYEQYF.

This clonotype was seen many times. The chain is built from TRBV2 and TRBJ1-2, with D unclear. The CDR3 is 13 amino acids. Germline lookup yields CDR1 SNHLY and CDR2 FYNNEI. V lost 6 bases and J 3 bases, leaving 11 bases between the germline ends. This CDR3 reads CASSRRTDYGYTF. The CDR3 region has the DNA TGTGCCAGCAGCCGTCGGACGGACTATGGCTACACCTTC.

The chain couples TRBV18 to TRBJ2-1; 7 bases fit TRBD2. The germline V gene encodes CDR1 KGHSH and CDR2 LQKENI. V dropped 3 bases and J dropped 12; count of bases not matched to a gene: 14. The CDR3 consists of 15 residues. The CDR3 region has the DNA TGTGCCAGCTCACCCACTAGCGACCCTATGGGCTCGCAGTTCTTC. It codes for CASSPTSDPMGSQFF.

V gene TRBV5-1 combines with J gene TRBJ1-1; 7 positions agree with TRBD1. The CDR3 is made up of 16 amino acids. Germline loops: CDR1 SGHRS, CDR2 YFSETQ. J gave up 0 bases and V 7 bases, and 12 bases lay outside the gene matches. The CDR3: CASSGSRGQLNTEAFF. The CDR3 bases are TGCGCCAGCTCGGGAAGCCGGGGACAGCTGAACACTGAAGCTTTCTTT.

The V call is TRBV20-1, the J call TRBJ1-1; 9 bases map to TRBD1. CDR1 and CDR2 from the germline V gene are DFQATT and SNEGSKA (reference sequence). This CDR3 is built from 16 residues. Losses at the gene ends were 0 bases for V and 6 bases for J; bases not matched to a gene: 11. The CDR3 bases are TGCAGTGCTAGAGATTCTCGCACAGGGGGCTACCCTGAAGCTTTCTTT. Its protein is CSARDSRTGGYPEAFF.